This entry lists 31 T cell receptor beta chains sequenced from one sample in a study of monozygotic twins with inflammatory bowel disease. For each CDR3 protein, TCRdb gives one entry from its re-call of the 5' RACE reads, without DNA. This table lists some 450,000 distinct CDR3 sequences. The sequencing sample was made of blood. The receptors derive from a human donor with ulcerative colitis or Crohn's disease, or a healthy co-twin of an affected twin (not recorded which).

V and J are TRBV6-5 and TRBJ2-7; as DNA is missing, the TRBD2 call by TCRdb cannot be tested. Germline CDR1 reads MNHEY; CDR2 reads SVGAGI. The CDR3 runs to 15 residues. The CDR3 region is CASSYSYSEGYEQYF.

The V and J genes are TRBV4-3 and TRBJ2-1; TCRdb lists TRBD2, though no DNA is available to test this call. This CDR3 comprises 21 residues. Germline V gene sequence: CDR1 LGHNA, CDR2 YSLEER. The CDR3 spells CASSQDGPLAGFVQPYNEQFF.

V is TRBV5-4 and J is TRBJ2-4; the D call from TCRdb, TRBD1, cannot be confirmed without DNA. Germline loops: CDR1 SGHNT, CDR2 YYREEE (reference sequence). The CDR3 loop spans 15 amino acids. The CDR3 reads CASSTSPGAKNIQYF.

The gene calls are TRBV15 and TRBJ1-6; TCRdb lists TRBD1, though no DNA is available to test this call. The CDR3 runs to 16 residues. The germline gives CDR1 LNHNV, CDR2 YYDKDF (reference sequence). The CDR3 sequence: CATSRAPGDGNSPLHF.

The chain carries TRBV29-1 and TRBJ2-6. The CDR3 contains 17 residues. In germline, CDR1 is SQVTM, CDR2 ANQGSEA. CDR3 sequence: CSVEGLRQSSGANVLTF.

V and J are TRBV18 and TRBJ1-1; the TRBD1 assignment by TCRdb is unverifiable without DNA. Germline CDR1 and CDR2: KGHSH and LQKENI. The CDR3 is 15 amino acids. The CDR3 loop reads CASSRQGQERPEAFF.

The rearrangement links TRBV6-2 or TRBV6-3 to TRBJ1-1; the TCRdb D gene call, TRBD1, has no DNA to confirm it. This CDR3 contains 21 residues. CDR1 is MNHEY and CDR2 is SVGEGT in the germline V gene. Here the CDR3 reads CASSPRPRTGTGRGKATEAFF.

V gene TRBV27 combines with J gene TRBJ2-7. Germline loops: CDR1 MNHEY, CDR2 SMNVEV (reference sequence). This CDR3 comprises 13 residues. The CDR3 loop is CASSSSTPYEQYF.

The V and J genes are TRBV6-5 and TRBJ1-4; TCRdb selects TRBD1, and the lack of DNA leaves this call unchecked. The CDR3 contains 15 residues. CDR1 is MNHEY and CDR2 is SVGAGI in the germline V gene. CDR3 protein: CASSYSGQWNEKLFF.

This chain connects TRBV25-1 to TRBJ2-7. Germline V gene data show CDR1 as MGHDK and CDR2 as SYGVNS. This CDR3 is 14 amino acids long. The CDR3 loop is CASSADGISYEQYF.

This chain's CDR3 is CASSLVPNPTDTQYF. This rearrangement joins TRBV7-2 to TRBJ2-3. The CDR3 sequence is 15 residues long. Germline V CDR1 and CDR2: SGHTA, FQGNSA.

This chain links TRBV5-4 with TRBJ2-7; with no DNA, the TCRdb D assignment of TRBD2 cannot be verified. This CDR3 spans 16 amino acids. Germline CDR1 and CDR2: SGHNT and YYREEE (reference sequence). The chain's CDR3 is CASSLGAGGISYEQYF.

V is TRBV30 and J is TRBJ1-1; with no DNA, the TCRdb D assignment of TRBD1 cannot be verified. The germline CDR1 and CDR2 sequences are GTSNPN and SVGIG (reference sequence). This CDR3 contains 16 residues. CDR3 residues: CAWSVSRTETSTEAFF.

The chain combines TRBV29-1 with TRBJ1-5; TCRdb's assignment of TRBD1 cannot be checked, as there is no DNA. Germline V gives CDR1 SQVTM, CDR2 ANQGSEA. The CDR3 extends over 13 amino acids. CDR3 protein: CSVVPGTGQPQHF.

The chain couples TRBV7-6 to TRBJ2-7; TCRdb's D call, TRBD2, is unchecked because there is no DNA. This CDR3 region has 16 residues. Per germline, CDR1 SGHVS and CDR2 FNYEAQ. The CDR3 sequence is CASSLAGLTTFGEQYF.

The chain uses TRBV5-1 and TRBJ1-5. Germline CDR1 is SGHRS and CDR2 is YFSETQ. CDR3 length equals 14 residues. The CDR3 loop is CASSLEEGGQPQHF.

CDR3 region: CASSQESLNTEAFF. The gene calls are TRBV4-2 and TRBJ1-1. The CDR3 has 14 residues. Germline V gene sequence: CDR1 LGHNA, CDR2 YNFKEQ.

The chain recombines TRBV2 with TRBJ2-5; TCRdb picks TRBD1, but there is no DNA to check that call. This CDR3 contains 13 residues. Germline lookup yields CDR1 SNHLY and CDR2 FYNNEI. CDR3: CASSGQRTETQYF.

V gene TRBV20-1 combines with J gene TRBJ2-3; the TRBD1 assignment by TCRdb is unverifiable without DNA. Germline assignment: CDR1 DFQATT and CDR2 SNEGSKA (reference sequence). The length of the CDR3 is 17 residues. The CDR3 sequence: CSARDAERQGATDTQYF.

The chain links TRBV7-9 to TRBJ2-1; TCRdb outputs TRBD1, but without DNA this stays unchecked. This CDR3 is built from 14 residues. CDR1 and CDR2 from the germline V gene are SEHNR and FQNEAQ (reference sequence). The CDR3 loop is CASSLAGGWYEQFF.

The CDR3 reads CASSFGTGGFYEQYF. The chain carries TRBV11-2 and TRBJ2-7; TCRdb's assignment of TRBD1 cannot be checked, as there is no DNA. CDR1 and CDR2 (germline): SGHAT, FQNNGV. The CDR3 is made up of 15 amino acids.

V gene TRBV20-1 combines with J gene TRBJ2-7; the TRBD1 assignment by TCRdb is unverifiable without DNA. Germline V gene lookup returns CDR1 DFQATT and CDR2 SNEGSKA (reference sequence). This CDR3 contains 12 residues. Here the CDR3 reads CSADGGGSEQYF.

CDR3 residues: CASSLGGARSYEQFF. This chain joins TRBV11-3 and TRBJ2-1; with no DNA, the TCRdb D assignment of TRBD2 cannot be verified. The CDR3 is made up of 15 amino acids. Germline V gives CDR1 SGHNT, CDR2 YENEEA.

V is TRBV4-2 and J is TRBJ1-2; TCRdb's assignment of TRBD1 cannot be checked, as there is no DNA. The V gene's germline CDR1 is LGHNA and CDR2 YNFKEQ. There are 15 residues in the CDR3. The CDR3 is CASSQGRTQSDGYTF.

This chain uses TRBV20-1 with TRBJ2-2; TCRdb's D call of TRBD2 is untestable without DNA. The CDR3 is made up of 14 amino acids. CDR1 and CDR2 (germline): DFQATT, SNEGSKA (reference sequence). CDR3: CSARSGRGTGELFF.

This chain connects TRBV5-4 to TRBJ1-3. This CDR3 is 17 amino acids long. CDR1 is SGHNT and CDR2 is YYREEE in the germline V gene (reference sequence). The CDR3 is CASSPDPASTMGNTIYF.

The genes are TRBV7-3 and TRBJ2-1. The CDR3 runs to 15 residues. The germline CDR1 and CDR2 sequences are SGHTA and FQGTGA. CDR3 amino acids: CASRADLSSYNEQFF.

The V call is TRBV9, the J call TRBJ2-1. The CDR3 has 17 amino acids. Germline V gives CDR1 SGDLS, CDR2 YYNGEE. The CDR3 is CASSVAQIPSPWNEQFF. The entire variable domain, with the rest obtained from reference TRBV9 and TRBJ2-1, is as follows: DSGVTQTPKHLITATGQRVTLRCSPRSGDLSVYWYQQSLDQGLQFLIQYYNGEERAKGNILERFSAQQFPDLHSELNLSSLELGDSALYFCASSVAQIPSPWNEQFFGPGTRLTVL.

The rearrangement links TRBV7-9 to TRBJ1-1; TCRdb calls TRBD1, which cannot be checked without DNA. Germline-derived CDR1 and CDR2 are SEHNR and FQNEAQ (reference sequence). This CDR3 comprises 16 residues. This chain's CDR3 is CASSLSWGAPNTEAFF. Combining the CDR3 with reference TRBV7-9 and TRBJ1-1 gives the whole variable domain DTGVSQNPRHKITKRGQNVTFRCDPISEHNRLYWYRQTLGQGPEFLTYFQNEAQLEKSRLLSDRFSAERPKGSFSTLEIQRTEQGDSAMYLCASSLSWGAPNTEAFFGQGTRLTVV.

The V call is TRBV18, the J call TRBJ2-5; the D call from TCRdb, TRBD1, cannot be confirmed without DNA. The CDR3 runs 17 residues. The V gene's germline CDR1 is KGHSH and CDR2 LQKENI. This CDR3 reads CASSGPEPLDRQETQYF.

V and J are TRBV6-5 and TRBJ2-3; checking the TCRdb D call of TRBD2 is not possible without DNA. The germline CDR1 and CDR2 sequences are MNHEY and SVGAGI. The CDR3 is 15 residues long. CDR3 protein: CASSYSGGDTDTQYF.